The next 14 T cell receptor beta chains were all read from a single sample in a study of blood T cell repertoires in COVID-19. TCRdb's copy holds only in-frame clones and misses some; the assay was immunoSEQ multiplex PCR. The table records some 220,000 clones, around 90% of them present only once. Sequences were obtained from peripheral blood. Receptors originate from a man aged 30-40 years with COVID-19, enrolled during active disease.

This sequence joins TRBV6-5 and TRBJ1-1; D ambiguous. CDR1 is MNHEY, CDR2 SVGAGI, per germline. Trimming pared 6 bases from V and 1 base from J, leaving 9 bases between. CDR3 size: 13 residues. CDR3 in amino acids: CASRLTENTEAFF. As DNA, the CDR3 is TGTGCCAGCAGGCTCACAGAGAACACTGAAGCTTTCTTT.

V and J are TRBV27 and TRBJ2-7, with 9 bases lining up with TRBD1. The CDR3 is 17 residues long. The germline CDR1 and CDR2 sequences are MNHEY and SMNVEV (reference sequence). The V segment lost 3 bases and the J segment 5 bases; nucleotides outside the gene matches: 14. The CDR3 protein is CASSFSTGGNKRDEQYF. The CDR3 DNA follows: TGTGCCAGCAGTTTCTCGACAGGGGGTAACAAGAGGGACGAGCAGTACTTC.

The genes are TRBV14 and TRBJ1-1; D gene unclear. The CDR3 extends over 13 amino acids. The germline gives CDR1 SGHDN, CDR2 FVKESK. Trimming left V 2 bases short and J 3 bases short, with 7 bases between. The CDR3 loop reads CASSQFSDTEAFF. CDR3 nucleotides: TGTGCCAGCAGCCAATTTAGCGACACTGAAGCTTTCTTT. Complete variable domain (other parts from reference TRBV14 and TRBJ1-1): EAGVTQFPSHSVIEKGQTVTLRCDPISGHDNLYWYRRVMGKEIKFLLHFVKESKQDESGMPNNRFLAERTGGTYSTLKVQPAELEDSGVYFCASSQFSDTEAFFGQGTRLTVV.

The V gene is TRBV5-1, the J gene TRBJ1-1, with 7 bases aligning to TRBD1. The germline gives CDR1 SGHRS, CDR2 YFSETQ. With V trimmed by 2 bases and J by 4 bases, 5 bases remained unmatched. CDR3 length: 14 amino acids. Here the CDR3 DNA reads TGCGCCAGCAGCTTAAAACAGGGGCTCACTGAAGCTTTCTTT. It codes for CASSLKQGLTEAFF.

The V call is TRBV3-1 (or the pseudogene TRBV3-2), the J call TRBJ2-5; D might be TRBD2 (5 bases). CDR1 is LGHDT and CDR2 is YNNKEL in the germline V gene (reference sequence). The V and J ends lost 1 base and 1 base respectively, with 10 bases between them. This CDR3 has 15 amino acids. In nucleotides, the CDR3 is TGTGCCAGCAGCCAAGCGGCGGGCGCCCAAGAGACCCAGTACTTC. Translated, it gives CASSQAAGAQETQYF.

The rearrangement uses TRBV12-3 or TRBV12-4 and TRBJ1-5; 10 bases map to TRBD1. Trimming removed 6 bases from V and 5 bases from J; junction bases left unmatched: 1. The CDR3 is 13 residues long. The CDR3 reads CASSGQGDQPQHF. The CDR3, as DNA: TGTGCCAGCAGCGGACAGGGGGATCAGCCCCAGCATTTT.

V and J are TRBV3-1 (or the pseudogene TRBV3-2) and TRBJ2-7; the match to TRBD2 covers 14 bases. With V trimmed by 4 bases and J by 4 bases, 0 bases remained unmatched. Per the germline V gene, CDR1 is LGHDT and CDR2 is YNNKEL (reference sequence). The CDR3 is 14 amino acids. The CDR3 DNA follows: TGTGCCAGCAGCCGGACTAGCGGGGGGTACGAGCAGTACTTC. It codes for CASSRTSGGYEQYF.

The chain combines TRBV2 with TRBJ2-7; D is ambiguous. The CDR3 covers 15 residues. Per germline, CDR1 SNHLY and CDR2 FYNNEI. V gave up 2 bases and J gave up 7 bases, with 18 bases separating them. The CDR3 DNA is TGTGCCAGCAGTGAATCGTGGCAGACTGTGGGTGAGCAGTACTTC. Translated, it gives CASSESWQTVGEQYF.

This chain links TRBV6-1 with TRBJ1-3; D is possibly TRBD1 (5 bases). Germline values: CDR1 MNHNS, CDR2 SASEGT. V was cut by 2 bases and J by 1 base, with 15 bases left in between. This CDR3 contains 17 residues. CDR3 nucleotide sequence: TGTGCCAGCAGTGAAAGGAGGGGACCCTCATCTGGAAACACCATATATTTT. Translation gives CASSERRGPSSGNTIYF.

The chain links TRBV5-1 to TRBJ2-2; 12 positions agree with TRBD1. CDR3 length: 15 amino acids. V lost 2 bases and J lost 6; bases outside the gene matches: 2. From germline, CDR1 is SGHRS and CDR2 YFSETQ. CDR3 coding DNA: TGCGCCAGCAGCTTCGGGACAGGGGGCCCCGGGGAGCTGTTTTTT. It is translated as CASSFGTGGPGELFF. Supplemented by reference TRBV5-1 and TRBJ2-2, the full variable domain reads KAGVTQTPRYLIKTRGQQVTLSCSPISGHRSVSWYQQTPGQGLQFLFEYFSETQRNKGNFPGRFSGRQFSNSRSEMNVSTLELGDSALYLCASSFGTGGPGELFFGEGSRLTVL.

This clone was observed a handful of times. The chain recombines TRBV6-6 with TRBJ1-2; possibly TRBD1 for D (6 bases). The length of the CDR3 is 13 residues. Germline V gene sequence: CDR1 MNHNY, CDR2 SVGAGI (reference sequence). Trimming left V 7 bases short and J 6 bases short, with 15 bases between. DNA of the CDR3: TGTGCCAGCATGAAACAGGGAAGTGATGGCTACACCTTC. It is translated as CASMKQGSDGYTF.

This rearrangement joins TRBV29-1 to TRBJ1-1; tentatively, D is TRBD1 (5 bases). The V and J ends lost 6 bases and 0 bases respectively, with 8 bases between them. Germline values: CDR1 SQVTM, CDR2 ANQGSEA. This CDR3 region has 12 residues. CDR3: CSVRQMNTEAFF. As DNA, the CDR3 is TGCAGCGTGAGACAGATGAACACTGAAGCTTTCTTT.

The chain employs TRBV7-6 and TRBJ2-1, with a possible D match to TRBD2 (6 bases). Germline V gene lookup returns CDR1 SGHVS and CDR2 FNYEAQ. V shed 3 bases and J shed 5 bases, with 17 bases lying between them. The CDR3 covers 16 residues. The CDR3 protein is CASSFFLTGENNEQFF. The CDR3 DNA sequence: TGTGCCAGCAGCTTCTTTCTAACGGGGGAGAACAATGAGCAGTTCTTC. Based on the CDR3 plus reference TRBV7-6 and TRBJ2-1, the full variable domain is GAGVSQSPRYKVTKRGQDVALRCDPISGHVSLYWYRQALGQGPEFLTYFNYEAQQDKSGLPNDRFSAERPEGSISTLTIQRTEQRDSAMYRCASSFFLTGENNEQFFGPGTRLTVL.

The rearrangement joins TRBV5-1 to TRBJ2-7; 9 bases agree with TRBD1. Germline V gene data show CDR1 as SGHRS and CDR2 as YFSETQ. There are 16 residues in the CDR3. J was trimmed by 3 bases and V by 3 bases; bases with no gene match: 10. Here the CDR3 reads CASSSHGTGTYYEQYF. Written as DNA, the CDR3 is TGCGCCAGCAGCTCCCATGGGACAGGGACTTACTACGAGCAGTACTTC. Together with reference TRBV5-1 and TRBJ2-7, the CDR3 gives the full variable domain: KAGVTQTPRYLIKTRGQQVTLSCSPISGHRSVSWYQQTPGQGLQFLFEYFSETQRNKGNFPGRFSGRQFSNSRSEMNVSTLELGDSALYLCASSSHGTGTYYEQYFGPGTRLTVT.